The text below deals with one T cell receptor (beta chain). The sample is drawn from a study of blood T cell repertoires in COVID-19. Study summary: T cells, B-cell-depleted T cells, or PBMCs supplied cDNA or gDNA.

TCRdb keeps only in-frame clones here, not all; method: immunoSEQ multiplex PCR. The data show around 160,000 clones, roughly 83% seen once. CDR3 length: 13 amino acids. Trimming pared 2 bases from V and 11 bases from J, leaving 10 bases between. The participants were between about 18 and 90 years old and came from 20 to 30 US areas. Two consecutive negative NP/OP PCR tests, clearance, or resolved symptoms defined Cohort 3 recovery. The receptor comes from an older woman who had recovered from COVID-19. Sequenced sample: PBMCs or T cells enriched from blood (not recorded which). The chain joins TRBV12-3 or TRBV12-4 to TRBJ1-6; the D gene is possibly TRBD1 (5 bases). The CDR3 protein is CASSLTAGAPLHF. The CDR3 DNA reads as TGTGCCAGCAGTTTAACGGCGGGGGCACCCCTCCACTTT.